One and the same sample provided the 5 T cell receptor beta chains below, sequenced in a study of T-cell memory formation after mild COVID-19. Each CDR3 protein is one row after TCRdb ran MiXCR on the 5' RACE reads. This sample has just under 550,000 distinct CDR3 sequences; roughly 22% occur once, and the top ten carry about 12%. Sample: PBMCs or a T cell subset sorted from them (not recorded which). These receptors all come from an adult woman who had mild COVID-19 (a few samples of this study predate the infection). Cell type and time point are not known.

The CDR3 loop is CATRRDSQETQYF. The CDR3 bases are TGTGCCACCAGAAGGGACAGCCAAGAGACCCAGTACTTC. V is TRBV15 and J is TRBJ2-5; 7 nucleotides align to TRBD1. The V gene's germline CDR1 is LNHNV and CDR2 YYDKDF (reference sequence). With V trimmed by 6 bases and J by 1 base, 2 bases remained unmatched. The CDR3 is 13 amino acids.

V gene TRBV7-9 combines with J gene TRBJ2-1, with 7 bases identical to TRBD1. Germline lookup yields CDR1 SEHNR and CDR2 FQNEAQ (reference sequence). This CDR3 has 15 residues. Germline trimming cut 6 bases from V and 3 bases from J; bases unmatched to any gene: 8. This CDR3 is CASSPDRAYYNEQFF. CDR3 in DNA: TGTGCCAGCAGTCCCGACAGGGCCTACTACAATGAGCAGTTCTTC.

The V and J genes are TRBV4-1 and TRBJ2-7, with 10 bases that match TRBD1. CDR1 and CDR2 (germline): MGHRA, YSYEKL. Trimming cost V 4 bases and J 3 bases; bases outside gene matches: 3. CDR3 length: 14 residues. The CDR3 protein is CASSPDRGHYEQYF. The CDR3 DNA sequence: TGCGCCAGCAGCCCCGACAGGGGGCACTACGAGCAGTACTTC.

This CDR3 reads CASSYPDRRVETQYF. The CDR3 nucleotides read TGTGCCAGCAGTTATCCGGACAGGCGGGTGGAGACCCAGTACTTC. This chain joins TRBV6-2 or TRBV6-3 and TRBJ2-5; 7 bases are a match to TRBD1. Trimming at V came to 3 bases and at J to 5 bases, leaving 9 bases not matched to a gene. The CDR3 spans 15 residues. Germline lookup yields CDR1 MNHEY and CDR2 SVGEGT.

This clonotype was detected only a few times. The rearrangement links TRBV7-2 to TRBJ1-2; TRBD1 is a possible D gene (5 bases). V shed 8 bases and J shed 8 bases, with 12 bases lying between them. The germline CDR1 and CDR2 sequences are SGHTA and FQGNSA. The length of the CDR3 is 11 residues. CDR3 DNA sequence: TGTGCCAGCGAGGACACTCAGGGCTACACCTTC. Translating it yields CASEDTQGYTF.